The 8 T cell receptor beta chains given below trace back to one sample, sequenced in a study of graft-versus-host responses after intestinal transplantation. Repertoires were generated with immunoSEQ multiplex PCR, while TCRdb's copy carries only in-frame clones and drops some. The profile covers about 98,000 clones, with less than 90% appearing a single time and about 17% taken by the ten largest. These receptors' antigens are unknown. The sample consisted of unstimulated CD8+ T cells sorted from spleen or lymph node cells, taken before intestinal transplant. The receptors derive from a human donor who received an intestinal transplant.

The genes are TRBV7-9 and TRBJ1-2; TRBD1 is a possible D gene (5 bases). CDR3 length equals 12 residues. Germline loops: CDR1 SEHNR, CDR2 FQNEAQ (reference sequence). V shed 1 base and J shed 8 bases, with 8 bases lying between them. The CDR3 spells CASSLGGDGYTF. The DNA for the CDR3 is TGTGCCAGCAGCTTAGGTGGGGACGGCTACACCTTC.

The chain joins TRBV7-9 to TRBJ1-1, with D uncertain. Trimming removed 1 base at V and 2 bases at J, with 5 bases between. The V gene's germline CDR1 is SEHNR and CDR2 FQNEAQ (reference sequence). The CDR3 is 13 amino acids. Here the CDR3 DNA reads TGTGCCAGCAGCTTAGACCCAAACACTGAAGCTTTCTTT. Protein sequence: CASSLDPNTEAFF.

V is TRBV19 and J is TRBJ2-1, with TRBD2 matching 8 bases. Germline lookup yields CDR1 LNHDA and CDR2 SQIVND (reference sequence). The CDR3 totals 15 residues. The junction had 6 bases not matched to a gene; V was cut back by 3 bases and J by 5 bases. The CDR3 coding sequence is TGTGCCAGTAGTATTTTCGGGAGGGCGAACAATGAGCAGTTCTTC. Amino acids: CASSIFGRANNEQFF.

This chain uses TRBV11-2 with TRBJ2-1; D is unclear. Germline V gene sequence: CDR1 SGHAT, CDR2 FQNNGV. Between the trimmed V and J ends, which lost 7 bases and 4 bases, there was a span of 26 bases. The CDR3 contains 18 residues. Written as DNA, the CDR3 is TGTGCCAGCATCCCCAGCCCCGACTTGGCGATTCGGTACAATGAGCAGTTCTTC. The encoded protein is CASIPSPDLAIRYNEQFF.

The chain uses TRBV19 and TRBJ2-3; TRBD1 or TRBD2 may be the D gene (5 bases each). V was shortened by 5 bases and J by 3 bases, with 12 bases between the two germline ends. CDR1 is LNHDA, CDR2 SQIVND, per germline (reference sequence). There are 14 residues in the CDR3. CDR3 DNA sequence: TGTGCCAGTAGTCTGGGGGATCTAACAGATACGCAGTATTTT. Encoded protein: CASSLGDLTDTQYF. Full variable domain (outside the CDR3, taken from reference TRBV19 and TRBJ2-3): DGGITQSPKYLFRKEGQNVTLSCEQNLNHDAMYWYRQDPGQGLRLIYYSQIVNDFQKGDIAEGYSVSREKKESFPLTVTSAQKNPTAFYLCASSLGDLTDTQYFGPGTRLTVL.

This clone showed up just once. CDR3 amino acids: CASSLQSAFQETQYF. CDR3 bases: TGTGCCAGCAGCTTGCAGTCTGCCTTCCAAGAGACCCAGTACTTC. This chain uses TRBV5-4 with TRBJ2-5; D not resolved. CDR3 length equals 15 residues. The germline gives CDR1 SGHNT, CDR2 YYREEE (reference sequence). Trimming shortened V by 1 base and J by 1 base, and 11 bases separated the two germline ends.

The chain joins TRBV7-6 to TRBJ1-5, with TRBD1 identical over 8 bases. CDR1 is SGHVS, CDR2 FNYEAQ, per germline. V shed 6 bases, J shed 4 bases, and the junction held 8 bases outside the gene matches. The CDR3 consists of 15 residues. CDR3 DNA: TGTGCCAGCAGTAGTCGGACAGGGTTAAATCAGCCCCAGCATTTT. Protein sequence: CASSSRTGLNQPQHF.

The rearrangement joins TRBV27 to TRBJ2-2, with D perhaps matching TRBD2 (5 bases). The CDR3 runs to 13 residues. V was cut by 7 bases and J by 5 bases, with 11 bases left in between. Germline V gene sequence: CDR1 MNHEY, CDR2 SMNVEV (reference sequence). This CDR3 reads CASKLEGTGELFF. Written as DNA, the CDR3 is TGTGCCAGCAAACTAGAGGGAACCGGGGAGCTGTTTTTT.